Below are 16 T cell receptor beta chains sequenced from a single sample in a study of regulatory T cells in long-lasting Graves disease. Time point of the sample: newly diagnosed GD, antithyroid drugs for less than 3 months. PBMC RNA was the source of the TCR library. Through Arm-PCR of CDR3 regions and iRepertoire HTBI primers, TCR beta libraries were built. TCRdb re-derived calls from the multiplex PCR reads in MiXCR, one entry per CDR3 protein. The table shows 350,000 to 400,000 distinct CDR3 sequences, with about 14% occurring only once. Specimen: peripheral blood mononuclear cells (PBMCs), collected at new diagnosis, from a patient treated with antithyroid drugs. The receptors stem from a female donor with Graves disease.

This chain links TRBV12-3 or TRBV12-4 with TRBJ2-1, with 11 bases matching TRBD2. The CDR3 loop spans 18 amino acids. The ends lost 1 base at V and 9 bases at J; junction bases unmatched: 14. The CDR3, as DNA: TGTGCCAGCAGTTTAGTTACTAGCGGGAGAAGTAAAGGGAGTGAGCAGTTCTTC. It translates to CASSLVTSGRSKGSEQFF.

Points on this clonotype: The CDR3 carries no conserved terminal phenylalanine or tryptophan, so it likely arises from a read error. This chain links TRBV20-1 with TRBJ2-3; 7 bases fit TRBD2. Germline loops: CDR1 DFQATT, CDR2 SNEGSKA (reference sequence). Trimming removed 5 bases from V and 0 bases from J; junction bases left unmatched: 5. The CDR3 has 14 amino acids. The CDR3 here is CSAHSGSSTDTQYS. Here the CDR3 DNA reads TGCAGTGCTCATAGCGGGTCTAGCACAGATACGCAGTATTCT.

This clonotype was found many times. Germline is not matched at one junction end, which may reflect a read error. V usage is TRBV4-1 and J usage is TRBJ2-2; D gene ambiguous. The germline V gene encodes CDR1 MGHRA and CDR2 YSYEKL. The CDR3 length is 16 residues. The CDR3 loop is CASSPSLATNTGELFF. The CDR3 DNA sequence: TGTGCCAGCAGCCCTTCATTGGCTACGAACACCGGGGAGCTGTTTTTT.

The table lists this clonotype with many counts. CDR3 amino acids: CATSAGQGSLETQYF. In DNA, the CDR3 is TGTGCCACCAGTGCGGGACAGGGGTCTCTGGAGACCCAGTACTTC. The chain couples TRBV24-1 to TRBJ2-5, with 10 bases matching TRBD1. The V segment lost 5 bases and the J segment 5 bases; nucleotides outside the gene matches: 7. Germline values: CDR1 KGHDR, CDR2 SFDVKD. The CDR3 sequence is 15 residues long.

This CDR3 reads CASSRTGLDTQYF. The CDR3 nucleotides read TGTGCCAGCAGCCGGACAGGGCTAGATACGCAGTATTTT. This sequence joins TRBV19 and TRBJ2-3, with 8 bases that match TRBD1. The germline V gene has CDR1 LNHDA and CDR2 SQIVND (reference sequence). The CDR3 runs to 13 residues. Germline trimming cut 9 bases from V and 5 bases from J; bases unmatched to any gene: 7.

V and J are TRBV2 and TRBJ2-5; D is perhaps TRBD2 (8 bases). Trimming removed 6 bases from V and 4 bases from J, with 15 bases in between. This CDR3 spans 14 amino acids. Germline V gene sequence: CDR1 SNHLY, CDR2 FYNNEI. CDR3 amino acids: CASSPGRGRETQYF. As DNA, the CDR3 is TGTGCCAGCAGCCCCGGGAGGGGGCGAGAGACCCAGTACTTC.

Ten or more counts support this clonotype. The chain couples TRBV5-5 to TRBJ1-1, with unresolved D. CDR1 is SGHKS and CDR2 is YYEKEE in the germline V gene (reference sequence). This CDR3 has 15 residues. V lost 3 bases, J lost 5 bases, and 17 bases lay in between. The CDR3: CASSSWANSRTEAFF. The CDR3, as DNA: TGTGCCAGCAGCTCATGGGCCAATTCTCGGACTGAAGCTTTCTTT.

This clonotype was detected many times. The V gene is TRBV7-2, the J gene TRBJ2-7; TRBD2 aligns across 8 bases. Germline V gives CDR1 SGHTA, CDR2 FQGNSA. J was trimmed by 4 bases and V by 1 base; bases with no gene match: 12. The CDR3 has 17 amino acids. The CDR3 coding sequence is TGTGCCAGCAGCTTAGGGGGGATAGCGGGACCTCGGTACGAGCAGTACTTC. It translates to CASSLGGIAGPRYEQYF.

This clonotype appeared many times. The chain combines TRBV6-2 or TRBV6-3 with TRBJ2-1; maybe TRBD2 (5 bases). The CDR3 is made up of 16 amino acids. Germline CDR1 and CDR2: MNHEY and SVGEGT. Deletions cut 5 bases from V and 3 bases from J, with 17 bases between. Here the CDR3 DNA reads TGTGCCAGCAGTCCTTCGGCGGGCCATTTCTACAATGAGCAGTTCTTC. As protein: CASSPSAGHFYNEQFF.

In the case of this clonotype: A much larger clonotype is one base distant, so this may be a read error. The CDR3: CASIFNPGQGGVEQYF. CDR3 bases: TGTGCCAGCATCTTCAACCCGGGGCAGGGCGGGGTAGAGCAGTACTTC. The chain joins TRBV5-5 to TRBJ2-7; possibly TRBD2 for D (6 bases). Germline assignment: CDR1 SGHKS and CDR2 YYEKEE (reference sequence). Trimming took 6 bases from V and 7 from J, leaving 26 bases between them. CDR3 length: 16 amino acids.

This clonotype was found many times. This chain uses TRBV6-1 with TRBJ1-4, with a possible D match to TRBD1 (5 bases). The CDR3 sequence is 14 residues long. Trimming took off 7 bases at V and 4 bases at J, with 13 bases between the two ends. The germline CDR1 and CDR2 sequences are MNHNS and SASEGT. CDR3 residues: CASKQDGLNEKLFF. The CDR3 bases are TGTGCCAGCAAACAGGACGGCCTTAATGAAAAACTGTTTTTT.

This clonotype came up many times. The V and J genes are TRBV6-2 or TRBV6-3 and TRBJ2-7; no definite D call. V was cut by 6 bases and J by 5 bases, with 11 bases left in between. The CDR3 contains 12 residues. The germline gives CDR1 MNHEY, CDR2 SVGEGT. CDR3 sequence: CASSLSVDEQYF. The CDR3 DNA is TGTGCCAGCAGCTTATCCGTCGACGAGCAGTACTTC.

This clonotype was seen many times. The gene calls are TRBV6-1 and TRBJ2-1; the D is unclear. Germline CDR1 MNHNS, CDR2 SASEGT. V lost 8 bases, J lost 5 bases, and 7 bases lay in between. The CDR3 has 11 amino acids. The chain's CDR3 is CASAGNNEQFF. The DNA of the CDR3 is TGTGCCAGCGCCGGAAACAATGAGCAGTTCTTC.

This clonotype was seen only a few times. Since the CDR3 does not end with the conserved phenylalanine or tryptophan, this likely comes from a read error. This chain connects TRBV7-2 to TRBJ1-2; possible D gene TRBD1, 6 bases. The length of the CDR3 is 13 residues. CDR1 SGHTA and CDR2 FQGNSA come from the germline V gene. Deletions cut 4 bases from V and 4 bases from J, with 10 bases between. This CDR3 is CASSSGTTYGYTL. In DNA form, the CDR3 reads TGTGCCAGCAGCTCCGGGACAACCTATGGCTACACCCTC.

This clonotype was seen many times. The chain links TRBV30 to TRBJ1-2; D remains ambiguous. CDR1 and CDR2 from the germline V gene are GTSNPN and SVGIG (reference sequence). Trimming took 4 bases from V and 2 from J, leaving 14 bases between them. The CDR3 consists of 14 residues. The CDR3 DNA reads TGTGCCTGGACCCGAGGGCACCCGAACTATGGCTACACCTTC. Translating it yields CAWTRGHPNYGYTF. The full variable domain, completed using reference TRBV30 and TRBJ1-2, is SQTIHQWPATLVQPVGSPLSLECTVEGTSNPNLYWYRQAAGRGLQLLFYSVGIGQISSEVPQNLSASRPQDRQFILSSKKLLLSDSGFYLCAWTRGHPNYGYTFGSGTRLTVV.

This clonotype was recorded many times. The rearrangement uses TRBV20-1 and TRBJ2-5; D possibly uses TRBD1 or TRBD2 (5 bases each). With 6 bases removed from V and 4 bases from J, the gap between germline ends came to 15 bases. CDR1 is DFQATT and CDR2 is SNEGSKA in the germline V gene (reference sequence). The CDR3 totals 13 residues. The CDR3 spells CSANTGRRETQYF. The CDR3 nucleotides read TGCAGTGCCAACACGGGGCGTCGAGAGACCCAGTACTTC.